This entry describes one T cell receptor (beta chain). The antigen remains undetermined. Researchers ran the PCR with 60 Vbeta and 13 Jbeta primers. Using immunoSEQ multiplex PCR, the repertoire was profiled, and TCRdb retains in-frame clones only, with some absent. The table includes about 200,000 clones, roughly 77% detected once. The entry originates in a study of cytomegalovirus exposure and HLA in healthy donors. Study-level findings and limits: The study designated fewer than 200 TCR beta chains cytomegalovirus-associated.

In germline, CDR1 is SGHTA, CDR2 FQGTGA. The CDR3 length is 16 residues. The V segment lost 5 bases and the J segment 5 bases; nucleotides outside the gene matches: 11. J is TRBJ2-2 and V is TRBV7-3; TRBD1 aligns across 7 bases. The sequenced material came from PBMCs. The source of this sequence is a male donor in good health and CMV-seropositive. Here the CDR3 reads CASSHYEGAGTGELFF. In nucleotides, the CDR3 is TGTGCCAGCAGCCACTACGAGGGGGCAGGTACCGGGGAGCTGTTTTTT.